The T cell receptor beta chain under discussion was sequenced for a study of blood T cell repertoires in COVID-19. Germline V gives CDR1 SGHRS, CDR2 YFSETQ. V lost 4 bases and J lost 5; bases outside the gene matches: 11. This CDR3 has 16 amino acids. Generated by immunoSEQ multiplex PCR, the TCRdb table keeps only in-frame clones and is missing some. Of some 490,000 clones in the sample, roughly nine tenths were seen once. The V gene is TRBV5-1, the J gene TRBJ2-3, with 9 bases fitting TRBD1. Input material: PBMCs or T cells enriched from blood (not recorded which). The origin of this receptor is a woman aged 60-75 years who had recovered from COVID-19. This CDR3 is CASSRGQDRGGDTQYF. In DNA form, the CDR3 reads TGCGCCAGCAGCCGAGGGCAGGACAGGGGAGGAGATACGCAGTATTTT.